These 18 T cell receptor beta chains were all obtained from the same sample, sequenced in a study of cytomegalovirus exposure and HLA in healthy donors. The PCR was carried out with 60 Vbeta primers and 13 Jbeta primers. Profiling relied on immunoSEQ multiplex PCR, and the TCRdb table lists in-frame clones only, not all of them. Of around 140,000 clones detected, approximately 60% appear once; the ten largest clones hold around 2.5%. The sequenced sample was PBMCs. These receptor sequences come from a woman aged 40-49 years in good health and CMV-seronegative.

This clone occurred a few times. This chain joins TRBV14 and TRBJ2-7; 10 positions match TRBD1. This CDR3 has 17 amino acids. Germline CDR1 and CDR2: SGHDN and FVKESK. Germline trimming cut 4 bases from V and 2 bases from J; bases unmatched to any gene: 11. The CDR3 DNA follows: TGTGCCAGCAGCCCCTTGGGAGGGGACAGGGGAACCTACGAGCAGTACTTC. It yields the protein CASSPLGGDRGTYEQYF. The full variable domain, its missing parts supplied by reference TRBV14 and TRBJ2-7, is EAGVTQFPSHSVIEKGQTVTLRCDPISGHDNLYWYRRVMGKEIKFLLHFVKESKQDESGMPNNRFLAERTGGTYSTLKVQPAELEDSGVYFCASSPLGGDRGTYEQYFGPGTRLTVT.

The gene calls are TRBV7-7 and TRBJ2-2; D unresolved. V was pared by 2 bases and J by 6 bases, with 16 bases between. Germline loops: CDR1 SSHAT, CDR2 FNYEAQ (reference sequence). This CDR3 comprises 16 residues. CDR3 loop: CASSLSQRGRAGELFF. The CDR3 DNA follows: TGTGCCAGCAGCTTAAGTCAAAGAGGTCGGGCCGGGGAGCTGTTTTTT.

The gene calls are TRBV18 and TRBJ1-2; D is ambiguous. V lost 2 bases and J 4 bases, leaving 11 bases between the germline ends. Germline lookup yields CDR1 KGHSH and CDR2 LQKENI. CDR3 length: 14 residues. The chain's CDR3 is CASSPVPGSYGYTF. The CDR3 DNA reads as TGTGCCAGCTCACCAGTTCCTGGCTCCTATGGCTACACCTTC.

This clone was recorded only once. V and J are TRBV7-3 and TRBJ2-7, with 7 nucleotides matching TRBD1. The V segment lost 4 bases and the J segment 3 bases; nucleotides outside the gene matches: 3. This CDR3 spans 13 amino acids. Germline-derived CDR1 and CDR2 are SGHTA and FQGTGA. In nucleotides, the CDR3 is TGTGCCAGCAGCTACGGGGACAGCTACGAGCAGTACTTC. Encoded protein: CASSYGDSYEQYF.

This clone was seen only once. In DNA form, the CDR3 reads TGCAGCGGAGAAAAGGAGGTGGGCTTGACCCAGTACTTC. Its protein is CSGEKEVGLTQYF. V gene TRBV29-1 combines with J gene TRBJ2-5; a possible D gene is TRBD2 (5 bases). Trimming cost V 7 bases and J 7 bases, with 19 bases left between them. From germline, CDR1 is SQVTM and CDR2 ANQGSEA. The CDR3 totals 13 residues.

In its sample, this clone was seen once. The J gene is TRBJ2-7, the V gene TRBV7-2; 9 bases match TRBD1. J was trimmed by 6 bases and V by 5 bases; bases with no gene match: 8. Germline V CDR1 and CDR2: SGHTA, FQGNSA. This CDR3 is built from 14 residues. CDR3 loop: CASSLPGQGSEQYF. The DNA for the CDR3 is TGTGCCAGCAGCCTGCCGGGACAGGGTAGCGAGCAGTACTTC. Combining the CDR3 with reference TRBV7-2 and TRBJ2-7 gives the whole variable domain GAGVSQSPSNKVTEKGKDVELRCDPISGHTALYWYRQSLGQGLEFLIYFQGNSAPDKSGLPSDRFSAERTGGSVSTLTIQRTQQEDSAVYLCASSLPGQGSEQYFGPGTRLTVT.

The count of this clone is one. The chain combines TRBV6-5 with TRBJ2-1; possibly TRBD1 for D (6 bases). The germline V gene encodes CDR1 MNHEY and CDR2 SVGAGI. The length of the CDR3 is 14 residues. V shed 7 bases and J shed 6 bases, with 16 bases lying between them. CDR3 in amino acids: CASTLLGRGNEQFF. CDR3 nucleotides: TGTGCCAGCACTTTACTGGGCAGGGGCAATGAGCAGTTCTTC.

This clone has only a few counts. CDR3 bases: TGCGCCAGCAGCTCCCTAGCGGGGGCGGGGGATACGCAGTATTTT. Protein: CASSSLAGAGDTQYF. The chain combines TRBV5-1 with TRBJ2-3; 10 bases fit TRBD2. The CDR3 is 15 amino acids. CDR1 and CDR2 (germline): SGHRS, YFSETQ. J was trimmed by 6 bases and V by 3 bases; bases with no gene match: 7.

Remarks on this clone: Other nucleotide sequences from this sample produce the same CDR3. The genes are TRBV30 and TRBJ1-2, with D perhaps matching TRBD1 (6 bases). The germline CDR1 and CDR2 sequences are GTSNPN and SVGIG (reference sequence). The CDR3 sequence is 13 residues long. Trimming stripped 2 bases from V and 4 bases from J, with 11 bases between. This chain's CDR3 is CAWSRDRPYGYTF. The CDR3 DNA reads TGTGCCTGGAGTCGAGACAGGCCCTATGGCTACACCTTC.

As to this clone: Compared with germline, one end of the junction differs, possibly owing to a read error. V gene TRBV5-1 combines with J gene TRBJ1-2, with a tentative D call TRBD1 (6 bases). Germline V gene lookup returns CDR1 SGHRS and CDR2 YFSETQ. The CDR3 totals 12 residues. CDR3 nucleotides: TGCGCCAGCAGCTTGGGGACAGAGCCTTTCGCCTTC. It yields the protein CASSLGTEPFAF. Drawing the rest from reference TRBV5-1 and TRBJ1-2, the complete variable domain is KAGVTQTPRYLIKTRGQQVTLSCSPISGHRSVSWYQQTPGQGLQFLFEYFSETQRNKGNFPGRFSGRQFSNSRSEMNVSTLELGDSALYLCASSLGTEPFAFGSGTRLTVV.

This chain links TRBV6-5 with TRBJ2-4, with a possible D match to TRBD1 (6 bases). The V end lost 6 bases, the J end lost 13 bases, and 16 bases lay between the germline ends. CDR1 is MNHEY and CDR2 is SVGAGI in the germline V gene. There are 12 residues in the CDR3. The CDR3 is CASSFKQGAQYF. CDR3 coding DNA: TGTGCCAGCAGCTTTAAACAGGGCGCACAGTACTTC.

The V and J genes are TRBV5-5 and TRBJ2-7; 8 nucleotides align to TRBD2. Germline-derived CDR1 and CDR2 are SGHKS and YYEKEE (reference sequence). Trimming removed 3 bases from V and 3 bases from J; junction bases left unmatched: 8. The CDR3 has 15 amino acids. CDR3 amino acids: CASSSSSGWNYEQYF. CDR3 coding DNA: TGTGCCAGCAGCTCCTCTAGCGGGTGGAACTACGAGCAGTACTTC.

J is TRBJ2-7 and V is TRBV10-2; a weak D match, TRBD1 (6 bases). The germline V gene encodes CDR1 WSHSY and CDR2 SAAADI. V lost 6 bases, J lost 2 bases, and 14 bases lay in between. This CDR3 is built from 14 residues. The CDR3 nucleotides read TGCGCCAGCAGGACCCCTGGACAGACCTACGAGCAGTACTTC. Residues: CASRTPGQTYEQYF.

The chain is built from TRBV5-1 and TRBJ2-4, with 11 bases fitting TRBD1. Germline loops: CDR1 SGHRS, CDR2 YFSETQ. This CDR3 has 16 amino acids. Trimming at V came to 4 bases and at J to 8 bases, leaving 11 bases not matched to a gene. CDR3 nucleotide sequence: TGCGCCAGCAGCCCTGGACAGGGGGCAGGAGGGGACATTCAGTACTTC. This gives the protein CASSPGQGAGGDIQYF.

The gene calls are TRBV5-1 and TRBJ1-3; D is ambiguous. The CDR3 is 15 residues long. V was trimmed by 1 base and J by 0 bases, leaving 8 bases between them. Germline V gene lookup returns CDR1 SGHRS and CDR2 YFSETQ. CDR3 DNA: TGCGCCAGCAGCTTGACGGCGGACTCTGGAAACACCATATATTTT. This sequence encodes CASSLTADSGNTIYF.

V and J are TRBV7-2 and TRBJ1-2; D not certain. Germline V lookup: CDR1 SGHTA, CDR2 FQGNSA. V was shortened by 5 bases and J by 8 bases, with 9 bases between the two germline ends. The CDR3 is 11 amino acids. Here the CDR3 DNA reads TGTGCCAGCAGCCGCGGCGGCGGCTACACCTTC. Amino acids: CASSRGGGYTF.

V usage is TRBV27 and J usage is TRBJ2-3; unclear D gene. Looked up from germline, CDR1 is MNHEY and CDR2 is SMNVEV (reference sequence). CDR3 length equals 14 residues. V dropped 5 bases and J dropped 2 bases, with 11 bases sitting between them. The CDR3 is CASSRGAPTDTQYF. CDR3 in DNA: TGTGCCAGCAGTAGAGGAGCGCCCACAGATACGCAGTATTTT.

DNA for the CDR3: TGCAGCGTTGAGGGGGGGAGGGTGACCGGGGAGCTGTTTTTT. This sequence encodes CSVEGGRVTGELFF. J is TRBJ2-2 and V is TRBV29-1; 7 bases are shared with TRBD2. This CDR3 has 14 amino acids. Germline CDR1 is SQVTM and CDR2 is ANQGSEA. With V trimmed by 3 bases and J by 5 bases, 6 bases remained unmatched.